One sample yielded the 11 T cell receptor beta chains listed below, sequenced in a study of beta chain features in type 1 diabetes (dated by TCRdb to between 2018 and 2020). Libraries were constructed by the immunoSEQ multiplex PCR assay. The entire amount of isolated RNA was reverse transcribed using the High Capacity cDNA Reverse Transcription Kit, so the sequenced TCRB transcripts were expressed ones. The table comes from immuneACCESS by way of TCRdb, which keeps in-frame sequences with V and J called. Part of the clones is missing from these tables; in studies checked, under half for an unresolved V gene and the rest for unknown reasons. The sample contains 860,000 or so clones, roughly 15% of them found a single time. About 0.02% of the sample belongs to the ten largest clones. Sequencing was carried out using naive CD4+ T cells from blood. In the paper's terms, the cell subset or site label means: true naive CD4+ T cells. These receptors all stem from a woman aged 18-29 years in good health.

CDR3 bases: TGTGCCAGCAGCGTAGATGATGGCGGGTTGACCCAGTACTTC. This sequence encodes CASSVDDGGLTQYF. The V call is TRBV9, the J call TRBJ2-5; TRBD2 is a possible D gene (5 bases). V was clipped by 0 bases and J by 7 bases, with 13 bases between them. CDR1 is SGDLS and CDR2 is YYNGEE in the germline V gene. This CDR3 is built from 14 residues.

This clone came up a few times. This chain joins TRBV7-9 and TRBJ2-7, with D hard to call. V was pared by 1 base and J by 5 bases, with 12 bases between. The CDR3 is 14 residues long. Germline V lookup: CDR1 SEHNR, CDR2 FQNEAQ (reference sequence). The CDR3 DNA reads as TGTGCCAGCAGCTTAGGGACGAGAGGCGACGAGCAGTACTTC. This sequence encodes CASSLGTRGDEQYF.

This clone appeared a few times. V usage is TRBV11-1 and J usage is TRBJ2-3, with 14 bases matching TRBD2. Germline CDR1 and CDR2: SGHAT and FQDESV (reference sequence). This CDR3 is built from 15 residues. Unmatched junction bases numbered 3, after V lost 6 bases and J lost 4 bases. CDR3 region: CASRGLAGVADTQYF. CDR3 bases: TGTGCCAGCAGGGGACTAGCGGGAGTGGCAGATACGCAGTATTTT. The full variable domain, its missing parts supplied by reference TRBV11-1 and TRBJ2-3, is EAEVAQSPRYKITEKSQAVAFWCDPISGHATLYWYRQILGQGPELLVQFQDESVVDDSQLPKDRFSAERLKGVDSTLKIQPAELGDSAMYLCASRGLAGVADTQYFGPGTRLTVL.

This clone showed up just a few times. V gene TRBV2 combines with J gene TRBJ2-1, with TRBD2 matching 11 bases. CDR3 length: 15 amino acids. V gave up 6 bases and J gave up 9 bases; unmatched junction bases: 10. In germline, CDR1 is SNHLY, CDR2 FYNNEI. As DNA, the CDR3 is TGTGCCAGCAGCGGAGGACTAGCGGGCCACAGTGAGCAGTTCTTC. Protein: CASSGGLAGHSEQFF. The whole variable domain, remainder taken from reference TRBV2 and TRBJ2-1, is EPEVTQTPSHQVTQMGQEVILRCVPISNHLYFYWYRQILGQKVEFLVSFYNNEISEKSEIFDDQFSVERPDGSNFTLKIRSTKLEDSAMYFCASSGGLAGHSEQFFGPGTRLTVL.

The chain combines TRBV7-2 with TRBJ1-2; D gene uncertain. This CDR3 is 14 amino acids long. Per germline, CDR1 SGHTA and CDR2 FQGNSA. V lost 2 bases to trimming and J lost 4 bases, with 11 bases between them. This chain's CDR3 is CASSLLTDRYGYTF. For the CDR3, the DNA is TGTGCCAGCAGCTTACTCACGGACCGCTATGGCTACACCTTC. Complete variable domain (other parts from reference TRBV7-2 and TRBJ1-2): GAGVSQSPSNKVTEKGKDVELRCDPISGHTALYWYRQSLGQGLEFLIYFQGNSAPDKSGLPSDRFSAERTGGSVSTLTIQRTQQEDSAVYLCASSLLTDRYGYTFGSGTRLTVV.

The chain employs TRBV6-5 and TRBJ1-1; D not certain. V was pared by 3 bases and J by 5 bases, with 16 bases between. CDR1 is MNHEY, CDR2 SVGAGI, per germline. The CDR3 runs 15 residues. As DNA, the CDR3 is TGTGCCAGCAGTTATAAAGGTGGTCCGGGTACTGAAGCTTTCTTT. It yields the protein CASSYKGGPGTEAFF.

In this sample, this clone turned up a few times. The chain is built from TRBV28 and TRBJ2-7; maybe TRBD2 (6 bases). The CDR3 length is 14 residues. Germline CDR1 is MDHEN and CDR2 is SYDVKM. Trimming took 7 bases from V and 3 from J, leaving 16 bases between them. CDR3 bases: TGTGCCAGCACGGCCGGAGGGCGGTACTACGAGCAGTACTTC. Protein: CASTAGGRYYEQYF.

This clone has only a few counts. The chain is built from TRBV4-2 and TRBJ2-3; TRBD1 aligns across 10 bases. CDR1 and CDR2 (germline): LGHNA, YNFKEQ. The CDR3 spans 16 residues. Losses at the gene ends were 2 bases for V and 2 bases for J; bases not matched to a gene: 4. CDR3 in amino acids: CASSQRGQGTTDTQYF. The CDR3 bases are TGTGCCAGCAGCCAACGGGGACAGGGGACCACAGATACGCAGTATTTT.

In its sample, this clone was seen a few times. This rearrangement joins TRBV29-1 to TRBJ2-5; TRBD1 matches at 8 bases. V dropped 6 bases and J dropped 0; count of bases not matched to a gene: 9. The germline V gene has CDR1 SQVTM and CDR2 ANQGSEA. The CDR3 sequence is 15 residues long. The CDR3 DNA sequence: TGCAGCGTCCAGGGGGACAGGCGGTACCAAGAGACCCAGTACTTC. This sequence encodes CSVQGDRRYQETQYF.

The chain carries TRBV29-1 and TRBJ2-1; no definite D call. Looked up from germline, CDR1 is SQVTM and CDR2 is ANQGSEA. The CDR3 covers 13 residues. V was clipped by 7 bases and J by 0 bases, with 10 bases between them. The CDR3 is CSGVLSSYNEQFF. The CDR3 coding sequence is TGCAGCGGTGTTTTGAGCTCCTACAATGAGCAGTTCTTC.

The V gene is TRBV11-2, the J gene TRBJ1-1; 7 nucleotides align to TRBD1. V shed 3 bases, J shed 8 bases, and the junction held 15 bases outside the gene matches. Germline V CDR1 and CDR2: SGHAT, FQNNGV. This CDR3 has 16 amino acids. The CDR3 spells CASSFSGPADRAEAFF. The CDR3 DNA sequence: TGTGCCAGCAGCTTTTCCGGCCCAGCAGACAGGGCCGAAGCTTTCTTT.